This entry lists 8 T cell receptor beta chains sequenced from one sample in a study of blood T cell repertoires in COVID-19. Assay used: immunoSEQ multiplex PCR; TCRdb lists only in-frame clones, some missing. Of 130,000 or so clones detected, over 65% appear once; the ten largest clones hold roughly 3.9%. The sequenced sample was peripheral blood. The receptor set was obtained from a man in his sixties with acute or convalescent COVID-19.

This clone was seen a few times. The genes are TRBV9 and TRBJ2-1; possibly TRBD1 for D (5 bases). The ends were cut back, 0 bases at V and 9 bases at J, with 10 bases in the middle. This CDR3 is built from 13 residues. Per the germline V gene, CDR1 is SGDLS and CDR2 is YYNGEE. In nucleotides, the CDR3 is TGTGCCAGCAGCGTAGAGGGGTTTGGTGAGCAGTTCTTC. Translating gives CASSVEGFGEQFF.

V is TRBV19 and J is TRBJ2-7; 7 positions match TRBD1. This CDR3 comprises 13 residues. The germline gives CDR1 LNHDA, CDR2 SQIVND (reference sequence). The J segment lost 5 bases and the V segment lost 7 bases, leaving 8 bases of the junction unmatched. For the CDR3, the DNA is TGTGCCAGTAAAAACAGGGGACGCGACGAGCAGTACTTC. It codes for CASKNRGRDEQYF.

This clone was observed a few times. The V gene is TRBV4-3, the J gene TRBJ1-2; 7 nucleotides match TRBD1. V was clipped by 0 bases and J by 5 bases; unmatched bases: 9. The V gene's germline CDR1 is LGHNA and CDR2 YSLEER. CDR3 length equals 16 residues. CDR3 loop: CASSQDFGTANYGYTF. The CDR3 coding sequence is TGCGCCAGCAGCCAAGACTTTGGGACAGCCAATTATGGCTACACCTTC.

This chain connects TRBV5-1 to TRBJ2-5; 10 nucleotides match TRBD2. Germline V CDR1 and CDR2: SGHRS, YFSETQ. The CDR3 has 17 amino acids. V lost 4 bases to trimming and J lost 2 bases; unmatched junction nucleotides: 11. The CDR3 here is CASSLSGRAGNQETQYF. CDR3 bases: TGCGCCAGCAGCCTAAGCGGGAGGGCCGGGAATCAAGAGACCCAGTACTTC.

This clone was observed a few times. V gene TRBV7-2 combines with J gene TRBJ1-2; D perhaps matches TRBD1 (5 bases). This CDR3 is built from 16 residues. Germline V gene data show CDR1 as SGHTA and CDR2 as FQGNSA. V was pared by 5 bases and J by 3 bases, with 19 bases between. The CDR3 DNA is TGTGCCAGCAGCCCGGGGACTCTTGGACAATACTATGGCTACACCTTC. As protein: CASSPGTLGQYYGYTF.

This CDR3 reads CASSLMVGTSTGELFF. The CDR3 DNA sequence: TGTGCCAGCAGTTTAATGGTGGGGACTAGTACCGGGGAGCTGTTTTTT. The chain has TRBV28 and TRBJ2-2, with 8 bases lining up with TRBD2. The CDR3 is made up of 16 amino acids. The trim removed 2 bases at V and 5 bases at J, leaving 7 bases unmatched. CDR1 and CDR2 from the germline V gene are MDHEN and SYDVKM. Full variable domain (missing parts from reference TRBV28 and TRBJ2-2): DVKVTQSSRYLVKRTGEKVFLECVQDMDHENMFWYRQDPGLGLRLIYFSYDVKMKEKGDIPEGYSVSREKKERFSLILESASTNQTSMYLCASSLMVGTSTGELFFGEGSRLTVL.

The V gene is TRBV6-6, the J gene TRBJ1-5, with TRBD1 matching over 8 bases. CDR3 size: 13 residues. V lost 5 bases and J lost 5; bases outside the gene matches: 2. Germline V gene data show CDR1 as MNHNY and CDR2 as SVGAGI (reference sequence). The CDR3 loop is CASSQGAYQPQHF. DNA of the CDR3: TGTGCCAGCAGTCAGGGGGCCTATCAGCCCCAGCATTTT.

The chain joins TRBV7-8 to TRBJ2-5, with D uncertain. Germline V gene data show CDR1 as SGHVS and CDR2 as FQNEAQ. Trimming took 2 bases from V and 4 from J, leaving 8 bases between them. The CDR3 extends over 13 amino acids. CDR3 sequence: CASSLNSGETQYF. CDR3 coding DNA: TGTGCCAGCAGCTTAAACTCCGGAGAGACCCAGTACTTC.